This TCR beta chain was documented in a study of early stage breast cancer tumors. On the study more broadly: Among about twelve ER+/PR+/HER2- tumors, eight were ductal, four lobular. Each sample averaged approximately 10-fold read coverage.

The length of the CDR3 is 15 residues. Trimming took 0 bases from V and 0 from J, leaving 8 bases between them. Germline V gives CDR1 SGHNT, CDR2 YYREEE (reference sequence). Details on this clone: Its cognate antigen is unknown.

Study-wide points: Tumors had approximately 2.5-fold higher T cell density than normal breast. Bulk DNA sequencing of unsorted cells missed chain pairing and markers.

Only in-frame clones appear in the TCRdb table, and some are missing; sequencing was by immunoSEQ multiplex PCR. Among about 72,000 clones, more than 60% were seen once, and the ten largest hold more than 3%. This TCR was sampled from a person between 55 and 70 years old with breast cancer. V usage is TRBV5-4 and J usage is TRBJ2-3; D not certain. Sequences were obtained from blood. CDR3 sequence: CASSLAPASTDTQYF. In DNA form, the CDR3 reads TGTGCCAGCAGCTTGGCGCCAGCTAGCACAGATACGCAGTATTTT.